The 4 T cell receptor beta chains below were found in one sample sequenced in a study of cytomegalovirus exposure and HLA in healthy donors. Primers: 60 Vbeta forward and 13 Jbeta reverse. Method: immunoSEQ multiplex PCR; TCRdb's copy keeps in-frame clones and lacks some. This sample yields roughly 220,000 clones, of which 70% to 85% are seen a single time; about 1.7% belongs to the top ten. Sequencing input: PBMCs. The receptors were gathered from a man aged 45-65 years in good health and CMV-seronegative.

This chain links TRBV7-2 with TRBJ1-1, with no clear D. CDR1 and CDR2 (germline): SGHTA, FQGNSA. Trimming left V 2 bases short and J 1 base short, with 14 bases between. This CDR3 is built from 16 residues. The CDR3 nucleotides read TGTGCCAGCAGCTTACCCGAAAGACCGGGGAACACTGAAGCTTTCTTT. Translating it yields CASSLPERPGNTEAFF. The variable domain in full, with the rest retrieved from reference TRBV7-2 and TRBJ1-1, is GAGVSQSPSNKVTEKGKDVELRCDPISGHTALYWYRQSLGQGLEFLIYFQGNSAPDKSGLPSDRFSAERTGGSVSTLTIQRTQQEDSAVYLCASSLPERPGNTEAFFGQGTRLTVV.

The rearrangement uses TRBV9 and TRBJ2-1; 9 bases line up with TRBD2. Trimming removed 2 bases from V and 1 base from J; junction bases left unmatched: 7. Germline V gives CDR1 SGDLS, CDR2 YYNGEE. This CDR3 is 17 amino acids long. CDR3 DNA: TGTGCCAGCAGCGTTACACCGACTAGCGGATCCTACAATGAGCAGTTCTTC. This sequence encodes CASSVTPTSGSYNEQFF.

The genes are TRBV7-9 and TRBJ1-4, with a possible D match to TRBD1 (5 bases). The CDR3 loop spans 15 amino acids. Trimming removed 5 bases at V and 2 bases at J, with 12 bases between. The germline V gene has CDR1 SEHNR and CDR2 FQNEAQ (reference sequence). CDR3 coding DNA: TGTGCCAGCAGCACCGACAGCTTTACTAATGAAAAACTGTTTTTT. Translation gives CASSTDSFTNEKLFF.

This clone was counted a few times. The genes are TRBV9 and TRBJ2-3; tentatively, D is TRBD2 (6 bases). The CDR3 is 15 amino acids. CDR1 is SGDLS, CDR2 YYNGEE, per germline. The V end was cut by 0 bases, the J end by 0 bases, with 8 bases between. CDR3 nucleotide sequence: TGTGCCAGCAGCGTAGGCGGGGCTAGCACAGATACGCAGTATTTT. Translated: CASSVGGASTDTQYF.